The 19 T cell receptor beta chains below come from one sample, sequenced in a study of blood T cell repertoires in COVID-19. TCRdb keeps only in-frame clones here, not all; method: immunoSEQ multiplex PCR. Among about 210,000 clones listed, 81% were seen once. Source material: PBMCs or T cells enriched from blood (not recorded which). These receptors were taken from a woman aged 50 to 60 with acute COVID-19.

The rearrangement joins TRBV28 to TRBJ2-4, with no clear D. Deletions cut 2 bases from V and 0 bases from J, with 8 bases between. The CDR3 spans 15 residues. Looked up from germline, CDR1 is MDHEN and CDR2 is SYDVKM. The CDR3 sequence: CASSLTGIAKNIQYF. In DNA, the CDR3 is TGTGCCAGCAGTTTAACGGGTATAGCCAAAAACATTCAGTACTTC.

This chain links TRBV14 with TRBJ1-6, with 7 bases matching TRBD1. Germline values: CDR1 SGHDN, CDR2 FVKESK. This CDR3 spans 16 amino acids. The junction had 11 bases not matched to a gene; V was cut back by 4 bases and J by 8 bases. CDR3 DNA sequence: TGTGCCAGCAGCCTAAGGCGAGGGGGCGCGGATTCACCCCTCCACTTT. It codes for CASSLRRGGADSPLHF.

The genes are TRBV18 and TRBJ1-2; no definite D call. CDR3 length equals 16 residues. Deletions cut 1 base from V and 5 bases from J, with 17 bases between. Germline CDR1 and CDR2: KGHSH and LQKENI. The CDR3 loop is CASSPLLETEFYGYTF. The CDR3 bases are TGTGCCAGCTCACCACTGTTGGAGACCGAATTTTATGGCTACACCTTC.

This chain connects TRBV5-1 to TRBJ1-2; TRBD1 agrees at 10 bases. The CDR3 consists of 15 residues. The trim removed 4 bases at V and 5 bases at J, leaving 8 bases unmatched. Per the germline V gene, CDR1 is SGHRS and CDR2 is YFSETQ. Written as DNA, the CDR3 is TGCGCCAGCAGCGACCGGGACAGGGGAATTTATGGCTACACCTTC. It yields the protein CASSDRDRGIYGYTF.

This rearrangement joins TRBV6-2 or TRBV6-3 to TRBJ2-7; the match to TRBD1 covers 9 bases. The germline V gene has CDR1 MNHEY and CDR2 SVGEGT. V shed 5 bases and J 3 bases; nucleotides not matched to a gene: 11. The CDR3 is made up of 16 amino acids. The CDR3 here is CASSQPGTGKFYEQYF. In DNA form, the CDR3 reads TGTGCCAGCAGTCAACCTGGGACAGGGAAATTCTACGAGCAGTACTTC.

The chain recombines TRBV10-1 with TRBJ2-3; the match to TRBD1 covers 10 bases. Germline loops: CDR1 WNHNN, CDR2 SYGVQD (reference sequence). Trimming removed 8 bases from V and 2 bases from J; junction bases left unmatched: 25. The CDR3 is 21 amino acids. The CDR3 loop is CASVGTGDHSIIADYTDTQYF. CDR3 nucleotide sequence: TGCGCCAGCGTCGGGACAGGGGACCATTCCATAATAGCGGACTACACAGATACGCAGTATTTT.

The V and J genes are TRBV7-3 and TRBJ2-3, with 12 bases matching TRBD2. V shed 5 bases and J 6 bases; nucleotides not matched to a gene: 9. The germline gives CDR1 SGHTA, CDR2 FQGTGA. CDR3 length equals 16 residues. CDR3 region: CASSSRTSGMLDTQYF. CDR3 coding DNA: TGTGCCAGCAGCAGCCGGACTAGCGGGATGTTGGATACGCAGTATTTT.

The rearrangement links TRBV18 to TRBJ2-5, with 8 bases fitting TRBD2. CDR1 and CDR2 (germline): KGHSH, LQKENI. V lost 4 bases, J lost 5 bases, and 12 bases stayed unmatched. The CDR3 is made up of 16 amino acids. In DNA form, the CDR3 reads TGTGCCAGCTCACTCGCAAACGCGGGGGGCTATGAGACCCAGTACTTC. As protein: CASSLANAGGYETQYF.

The chain has TRBV11-2 and TRBJ2-3; TRBD2 agrees at 14 bases. The CDR3 loop spans 17 amino acids. CDR1 is SGHAT and CDR2 is FQNNGV in the germline V gene. The V and J ends lost 3 bases and 4 bases, in that order; junction bases with no gene match: 6. In DNA form, the CDR3 reads TGTGCCAGCAGCTTGCAACCGGGACTAGCGGGAGCAGATACGCAGTATTTT. It specifies CASSLQPGLAGADTQYF.

The rearrangement uses TRBV28 and TRBJ1-3; D gene ambiguous. Trimming removed 6 bases at V and 4 bases at J, with 16 bases between. This CDR3 is 15 amino acids long. Germline CDR1 MDHEN, CDR2 SYDVKM. The CDR3 nucleotides read TGTGCCAGCAGCCGAGCGACGGGTGGAGGAAACACCATATATTTT. Its protein is CASSRATGGGNTIYF.

The chain employs TRBV18 and TRBJ2-3; the match to TRBD1 covers 8 bases. The CDR3 covers 15 residues. Germline V lookup: CDR1 KGHSH, CDR2 LQKENI. V lost 2 bases and J lost 6; bases outside the gene matches: 7. This CDR3 reads CASSPGTGSYDTQYF. The DNA for the CDR3 is TGTGCCAGCTCACCAGGGACAGGCTCATACGATACGCAGTATTTT.

This sequence joins TRBV3-1 (or the pseudogene TRBV3-2) and TRBJ2-1, with 11 nucleotides matching TRBD2. Germline loops: CDR1 LGHDT, CDR2 YNNKEL (reference sequence). This CDR3 is built from 14 residues. V was pared by 4 bases and J by 10 bases, with 6 bases of the junction left unmatched. The CDR3 loop is CASSLTSGAAEQFF. As DNA, the CDR3 is TGTGCCAGCAGCCTGACTAGCGGGGCAGCGGAGCAGTTCTTC.

The CDR3 is CASSEQRTGWYEQYF. The CDR3 region has the DNA TGTGCCAGCAGTGAACAAAGGACAGGGTGGTACGAGCAGTACTTC. V and J are TRBV2 and TRBJ2-7; TRBD1 matches at 8 bases. Looked up from germline, CDR1 is SNHLY and CDR2 is FYNNEI. The CDR3 length is 15 residues. The V and J ends lost 2 bases and 4 bases, in that order; junction bases with no gene match: 7.

The V call is TRBV28, the J call TRBJ2-7, with TRBD1 matching over 8 bases. Germline V CDR1 and CDR2: MDHEN, SYDVKM. The CDR3 spans 16 residues. V lost 6 bases, J lost 5 bases, and 15 bases stayed unmatched. The CDR3 region is CASSNRRDRLYDEQYF. CDR3 DNA: TGTGCCAGCAGCAACCGCCGGGACAGGCTTTACGACGAGCAGTACTTC.

This chain uses TRBV12-3 or TRBV12-4 with TRBJ2-5, with D perhaps TRBD1 (6 bases). V lost 7 bases, J lost 0 bases, and 9 bases lay in between. The CDR3 loop spans 13 amino acids. CDR3 sequence reads: CASKDSNQETQYF. CDR3 in DNA: TGTGCCAGCAAGGACAGTAACCAAGAGACCCAGTACTTC.

This chain connects TRBV29-1 to TRBJ2-7, with unresolved D. The CDR3 consists of 11 residues. The germline V gene has CDR1 SQVTM and CDR2 ANQGSEA. Trimming pared 0 bases from V and 6 bases from J, leaving 6 bases between. The CDR3 is CSVEDLREQYF. CDR3 in DNA: TGCAGCGTTGAAGATCTTCGCGAGCAGTACTTC.

V is TRBV27 and J is TRBJ2-1; the match to TRBD2 covers 8 bases. This CDR3 has 14 residues. Germline lookup yields CDR1 MNHEY and CDR2 SMNVEV (reference sequence). V gave up 7 bases and J gave up 0 bases; unmatched junction bases: 2. The CDR3 DNA is TGTGCCAGCAAAAGCGGGAGCTCCTACAATGAGCAGTTCTTC. Translated, it gives CASKSGSSYNEQFF.

This clone was detected only once. The chain recombines TRBV7-9 with TRBJ1-4; D uncertain. The CDR3 consists of 15 residues. Trimming removed 1 base from V and 11 bases from J, with 17 bases in between. Germline V CDR1 and CDR2: SEHNR, FQNEAQ (reference sequence). The CDR3 coding sequence is TGTGCCAGCAGCTTAGATATGAGCGAGGGAGCCAAACTGTTTTTT. It yields the protein CASSLDMSEGAKLFF.

A few counts support this clone. The gene calls are TRBV7-8 and TRBJ2-1; weak D call: TRBD1 (5 bases). Germline V lookup: CDR1 SGHVS, CDR2 FQNEAQ. The ends were cut back, 4 bases at V and 2 bases at J, with 12 bases in the middle. This CDR3 has 15 residues. The CDR3 bases are TGTGCCAGCAGCTCCGACAGAAAGACCTACAATGAGCAGTTCTTC. It encodes CASSSDRKTYNEQFF.